This passage covers 26 T cell receptor beta chains from one sample sequenced in a study of regulatory and conventional T cells in RAG deficiency. This table comes from immunoSEQ multiplex PCR, and its TCRdb copy is limited to in-frame clones, with some not included. This sample carries roughly 20,000 clones, about 91% of them seen once, and the ten largest clones take almost 1.5%. The sorted regulatory T cells were CD4+, CD25-high and CD127-low, with genomic DNA sequenced. These data are also associated with another study on regulatory T cells. That paper adds: The PCR used 52 TRBV and 13 TRBJ primers.

Sequencing was carried out using Tregs sorted from blood. The receptors derive from a human donor in good health.

This chain joins TRBV10-1 and TRBJ1-1; perhaps TRBD1 as D (6 bases). The CDR3 loop spans 14 amino acids. Trimming cost V 5 bases and J 6 bases, with 16 bases left between them. Germline V gene data show CDR1 as WNHNN and CDR2 as SYGVQD (reference sequence). The DNA for the CDR3 is TGCGCCAGCAGTCCTCAGGGGCTGCGGGCTGAAGCTTTCTTT. Its protein product is CASSPQGLRAEAFF.

The genes are TRBV6-5 and TRBJ1-5, with a tentative D call TRBD1 (6 bases). Looked up from germline, CDR1 is MNHEY and CDR2 is SVGAGI. V was pared by 5 bases and J by 0 bases, with 8 bases between. CDR3 length: 14 residues. CDR3 nucleotide sequence: TGTGCCAGCAGTCGGACAGCTAGCAATCAGCCCCAGCATTTT. Translation gives CASSRTASNQPQHF.

This chain uses TRBV11-2 with TRBJ2-7; no clear D. V was trimmed by 4 bases and J by 7 bases, leaving 8 bases between them. From germline, CDR1 is SGHAT and CDR2 FQNNGV. The CDR3 is made up of 11 amino acids. Written as DNA, the CDR3 is TGTGCCAGCAGCTCGGCTGTTGAGCAGTACTTC. It encodes CASSSAVEQYF.

This clone was seen more than once but under ten times. This chain joins TRBV7-8 and TRBJ1-2; D call uncertain. Trimming stripped 0 bases from V and 0 bases from J, with 5 bases between. CDR1 SGHVS and CDR2 FQNEAQ come from the germline V gene. This CDR3 has 14 residues. The CDR3 loop is CASSLARTNYGYTF. CDR3 nucleotides: TGTGCCAGCAGCTTAGCTCGGACTAACTATGGCTACACCTTC.

This chain joins TRBV28 and TRBJ2-7; D might be TRBD1 (6 bases). Germline-derived CDR1 and CDR2 are MDHEN and SYDVKM. V was trimmed by 6 bases and J by 5 bases, leaving 17 bases between them. The CDR3 loop spans 14 amino acids. The CDR3 spells CASSVTGTNDEQYF. The DNA for the CDR3 is TGTGCCAGCAGCGTCACAGGGACGAACGACGAGCAGTACTTC.

The CDR3 DNA sequence: TGCGCCAGCACCGAAGGACAGGTCCAAGGCTACACCTTC. It yields the protein CASTEGQVQGYTF. The rearrangement uses TRBV10-2 and TRBJ1-2; TRBD1 agrees at 7 bases. With 7 bases clipped from V and 8 bases from J, the junction kept 10 bases outside the gene matches. CDR3 length: 13 residues. CDR1 and CDR2 from the germline V gene are WSHSY and SAAADI.

The chain combines TRBV18 with TRBJ2-1, with no clear D. Trimming stripped 3 bases from V and 5 bases from J, with 14 bases between. The CDR3 consists of 15 residues. Per germline, CDR1 KGHSH and CDR2 LQKENI. The CDR3 loop reads CASSPSLAVHNEQFF. CDR3 bases: TGTGCCAGCTCACCGTCGTTAGCCGTCCACAATGAGCAGTTCTTC.

This chain joins TRBV6-1 and TRBJ1-4, with TRBD1 as a possible D gene (5 bases). Trimming left V 1 base short and J 6 bases short, with 12 bases between. From germline, CDR1 is MNHNS and CDR2 SASEGT. The CDR3 consists of 15 residues. CDR3 nucleotide sequence: TGTGCCAGCAGTGAAGATGGCAGGGTCGATGAAAAACTGTTTTTT. Its translation: CASSEDGRVDEKLFF.

This clone has just one count. Here the CDR3 DNA reads TGTGCCAGCAGTTTAATACGCGATCAGTTCTTC. It specifies CASSLIRDQFF. V is TRBV28 and J is TRBJ2-1, with no clear D. The CDR3 sequence is 11 residues long. Trimming cost V 2 bases and J 13 bases, with 9 bases left between them. Germline V gives CDR1 MDHEN, CDR2 SYDVKM.

This rearrangement joins TRBV7-8 to TRBJ1-2; TRBD1 agrees at 7 bases. The ends lost 3 bases at V and 3 bases at J; junction bases unmatched: 13. The CDR3 spans 17 residues. Germline V gene lookup returns CDR1 SGHVS and CDR2 FQNEAQ. In DNA, the CDR3 is TGTGCCAGCAGCTTTCCTACCGAGGGGCAGGGGGACTATGGCTACACCTTC. Its protein product is CASSFPTEGQGDYGYTF.

Concerning this clone itself: One end of the junction fails to match germline, which may point to a read error. Other DNA sequences within the sample encode an identical CDR3. The CDR3 region is CASSSRVASGRRVFDEQFF. CDR3 DNA sequence: TGCGCCAGCAGTTCCAGGGTGGCTAGCGGGAGAAGGGTTTTTGATGAGCAGTTCTTC. V is TRBV27 and J is TRBJ2-1; 10 bases match TRBD2. The germline CDR1 and CDR2 sequences are MNHEY and SMNVEV (reference sequence). The CDR3 runs to 19 residues.

The chain is built from TRBV25-1 and TRBJ1-3; the D is unclear. Trimming cost V 1 base and J 2 bases, with 9 bases left between them. There are 15 residues in the CDR3. In germline, CDR1 is MGHDK, CDR2 SYGVNS. The CDR3 DNA reads as TGTGCCAGCAGTGAATTGGCCGGGACTGGAAACACCATATATTTT. It encodes CASSELAGTGNTIYF.

The chain couples TRBV6-1 to TRBJ2-5; D is unclear. The CDR3 runs 11 residues. The V gene lost 4 bases and the J gene lost 4 bases, with 4 bases spanning the gap. Germline V lookup: CDR1 MNHNS, CDR2 SASEGT. CDR3 amino acids: CASSGLETQYF. DNA of the CDR3: TGTGCCAGCAGTGGATTAGAGACCCAGTACTTC.

The chain has TRBV5-5 and TRBJ1-1; 10 nucleotides align to TRBD1. V shed 2 bases and J 6 bases; nucleotides not matched to a gene: 10. There are 16 residues in the CDR3. Germline lookup yields CDR1 SGHKS and CDR2 YYEKEE (reference sequence). The CDR3 region is CASSLRQGAGKPEAFF. For the CDR3, the DNA is TGTGCCAGCAGCTTACGACAGGGGGCAGGTAAGCCTGAAGCTTTCTTT.

The CDR3 sequence: CASRALAGRQFF. CDR3 sequence (DNA): TGTGCCAGCAGAGCTTTAGCGGGCCGACAGTTCTTC. The V gene is TRBV6-5, the J gene TRBJ2-1, with 7 positions matching TRBD2. CDR1 is MNHEY, CDR2 SVGAGI, per germline. The trim removed 6 bases at V and 13 bases at J, leaving 9 bases unmatched. The CDR3 is 12 residues long.

This clone was detected a few times. The gene calls are TRBV19 and TRBJ1-2; D call uncertain. CDR1 and CDR2 (germline): LNHDA, SQIVND (reference sequence). V lost 8 bases to trimming and J lost 7 bases, with 11 bases between them. The CDR3 is made up of 11 amino acids. The CDR3 region has the DNA TGTGCCAGTTCGAAGGGTGGTGGCTACACCTTC. Amino acids: CASSKGGGYTF.

CDR3 bases: TGTGCCAGTCGTTATCAGGGGGACACCGGGGAGCTGTTTTTT. This sequence encodes CASRYQGDTGELFF. The chain uses TRBV19 and TRBJ2-2, with 7 bases aligning to TRBD1. CDR1 LNHDA and CDR2 SQIVND come from the germline V gene (reference sequence). The CDR3 is 14 amino acids. Trimming removed 8 bases from V and 3 bases from J; junction bases left unmatched: 6. Full variable domain (missing parts from reference TRBV19 and TRBJ2-2): DGGITQSPKYLFRKEGQNVTLSCEQNLNHDAMYWYRQDPGQGLRLIYYSQIVNDFQKGDIAEGYSVSREKKESFPLTVTSAQKNPTAFYLCASRYQGDTGELFFGEGSRLTVL.

This rearrangement joins TRBV29-1 to TRBJ1-1; no definite D call. Germline assignment: CDR1 SQVTM and CDR2 ANQGSEA. The CDR3 is made up of 13 amino acids. V lost 6 bases and J 3 bases, leaving 14 bases between the germline ends. The CDR3 loop is CSVIHPAHTEAFF. The CDR3 bases are TGCAGCGTGATCCACCCGGCCCACACTGAAGCTTTCTTT.

Note on this clone: One junction end does not reproduce the germline sequence, and a read error may be involved. The genes are TRBV7-2 and TRBJ2-7; no clear D. In germline, CDR1 is SGHTA, CDR2 FQGNSA. CDR3 size: 12 residues. The DNA of the CDR3 is TGTGCCAACAGCATCGGACCGCGAGAGCAGTACTTC. It codes for CANSIGPREQYF.

The chain carries TRBV6-1 and TRBJ1-5; 8 positions agree with TRBD1. CDR3 length: 13 amino acids. Germline trimming cut 8 bases from V and 7 bases from J; bases unmatched to any gene: 7. The germline V gene has CDR1 MNHNS and CDR2 SASEGT. DNA of the CDR3: TGTGCCAGCTGCAGGGGGCAAGGGCAGCCCCAGCATTTT. Translation: CASCRGQGQPQHF.

The J gene is TRBJ2-1, the V gene TRBV4-2, with unresolved D. The ends were cut back, 0 bases at V and 1 base at J, with 7 bases in the middle. The CDR3 spans 15 residues. Per germline, CDR1 LGHNA and CDR2 YNFKEQ. In DNA, the CDR3 is TGTGCCAGCAGCCAAGATGCGCGTTCCTACAATGAGCAGTTCTTC. Translation gives CASSQDARSYNEQFF.

The J gene is TRBJ1-5, the V gene TRBV2; weak D call: TRBD1 (6 bases). Germline CDR1 SNHLY, CDR2 FYNNEI. V lost 2 bases and J lost 2, with 16 bases in between. The CDR3 sequence is 17 residues long. CDR3 amino acids: CASSEWAGGKGNQPQHF. As DNA, the CDR3 is TGTGCCAGCAGTGAATGGGCGGGGGGCAAAGGCAATCAGCCCCAGCATTTT.

This chain connects TRBV9 to TRBJ1-3; 10 bases are shared with TRBD1. Germline lookup yields CDR1 SGDLS and CDR2 YYNGEE. V was clipped by 3 bases and J by 1 base; unmatched bases: 7. The CDR3 sequence is 17 residues long. The CDR3 spells CASSGGTGVVSGNTIYF. The CDR3 nucleotides are TGTGCCAGCAGCGGAGGGACAGGGGTAGTATCTGGAAACACCATATATTTT.

The J gene is TRBJ2-6, the V gene TRBV5-1, with D possibly matching TRBD1 (5 bases). V was shortened by 5 bases and J by 2 bases, with 14 bases between the two germline ends. Germline CDR1 SGHRS, CDR2 YFSETQ. The CDR3 consists of 16 residues. CDR3 DNA sequence: TGCGCCAGCAGTATTCTGGGGCCCACTGGGGCCAACGTCCTGACTTTC. As protein: CASSILGPTGANVLTF. Drawing the rest from reference TRBV5-1 and TRBJ2-6, the complete variable domain is KAGVTQTPRYLIKTRGQQVTLSCSPISGHRSVSWYQQTPGQGLQFLFEYFSETQRNKGNFPGRFSGRQFSNSRSEMNVSTLELGDSALYLCASSILGPTGANVLTFGAGSRLTVL.

This clone has just one count. The V call is TRBV4-2, the J call TRBJ2-1; 8 bases map to TRBD2. Trimming at V came to 2 bases and at J to 5 bases, leaving 11 bases not matched to a gene. Germline V lookup: CDR1 LGHNA, CDR2 YNFKEQ. This CDR3 region has 17 residues. The CDR3 nucleotides read TGTGCCAGCAGCCAACCCCCGGGACTAGGTGGAAACAATGAGCAGTTCTTC. Amino acid sequence: CASSQPPGLGGNNEQFF.

This chain uses TRBV6-1 with TRBJ2-7; TRBD1 matches at 10 bases. V gave up 11 bases and J gave up 4 bases; unmatched junction bases: 11. This CDR3 spans 14 amino acids. Germline values: CDR1 MNHNS, CDR2 SASEGT. The CDR3 spells CAVYPGTGVYEQYF. Written as DNA, the CDR3 is TGTGCCGTTTACCCCGGGACAGGGGTTTACGAGCAGTACTTC.